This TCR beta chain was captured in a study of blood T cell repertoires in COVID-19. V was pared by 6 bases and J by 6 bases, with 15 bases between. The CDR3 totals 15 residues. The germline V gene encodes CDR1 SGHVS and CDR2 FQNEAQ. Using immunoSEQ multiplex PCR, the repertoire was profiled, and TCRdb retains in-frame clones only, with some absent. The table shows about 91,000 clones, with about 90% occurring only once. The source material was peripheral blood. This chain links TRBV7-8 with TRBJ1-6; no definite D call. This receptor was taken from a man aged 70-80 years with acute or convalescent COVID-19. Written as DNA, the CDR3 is TGTGCCAGCAGAGCAGGCGCTGGGAGTAATTCACCCCTCCACTTT. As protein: CASRAGAGSNSPLHF.